The clone carrying this T cell receptor beta chain is labeled as medium-sized. The antigen is undetermined. Germline lookup yields CDR1 SNHLY and CDR2 FYNNEI. V was cut by 7 bases and J by 5 bases, with 17 bases left in between. The CDR3 has 15 residues. The data originate from a study of T cell responses to AZD1222 COVID-19 vaccine. Regarding the study as a whole: White British ancestry dominated among donors, who included more females, and clonal diversity was possibly underestimated.

Using immunoSEQ multiplex PCR, the repertoire was profiled, and TCRdb retains in-frame clones only, with some absent. The repertoire holds 77,000 or so clones, with around 87% as singletons. This clonotype originated in an adult who received the AZD1222 COVID-19 vaccine. The chain is built from TRBV2 and TRBJ2-2; perhaps TRBD1 as D (6 bases). The sample in question was peripheral blood, obtained 28 days after the second AZD1222 dose. As DNA, the CDR3 is TGTGCCAGCACTAAAACACAGGGAAGGACCGGGGAGCTGTTTTTT. The encoded protein is CASTKTQGRTGELFF.